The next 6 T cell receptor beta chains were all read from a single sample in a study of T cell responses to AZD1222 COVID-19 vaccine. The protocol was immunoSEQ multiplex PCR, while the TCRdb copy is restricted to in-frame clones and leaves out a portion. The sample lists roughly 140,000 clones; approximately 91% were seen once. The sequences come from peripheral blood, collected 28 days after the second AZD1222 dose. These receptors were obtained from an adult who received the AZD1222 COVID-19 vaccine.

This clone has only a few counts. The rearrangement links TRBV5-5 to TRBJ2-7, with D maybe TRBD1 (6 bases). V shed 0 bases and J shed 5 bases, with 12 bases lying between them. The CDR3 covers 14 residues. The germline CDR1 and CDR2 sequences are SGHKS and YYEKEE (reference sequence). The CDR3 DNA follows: TGTGCCAGCAGCTTGGTGGCCCACAGGGACGAGCAGTACTTC. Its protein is CASSLVAHRDEQYF.

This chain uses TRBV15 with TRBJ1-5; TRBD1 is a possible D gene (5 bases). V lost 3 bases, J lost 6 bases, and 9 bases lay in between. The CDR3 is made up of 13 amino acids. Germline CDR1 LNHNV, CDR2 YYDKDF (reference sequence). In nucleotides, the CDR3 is TGTGCCACCAGCAGTCAGGGTGCTCAGCCCCAGCATTTT. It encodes CATSSQGAQPQHF.

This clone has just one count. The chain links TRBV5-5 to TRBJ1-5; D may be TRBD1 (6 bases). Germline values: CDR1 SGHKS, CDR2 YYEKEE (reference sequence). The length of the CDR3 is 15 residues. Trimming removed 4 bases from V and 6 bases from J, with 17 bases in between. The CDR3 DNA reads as TGTGCCAGCAGCAACATACCTACAGGGTCTCAGCCCCAGCATTTT. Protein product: CASSNIPTGSQPQHF. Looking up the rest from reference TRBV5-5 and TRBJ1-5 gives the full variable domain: DAGVTQSPTHLIKTRGQQVTLRCSPISGHKSVSWYQQVLGQGPQFIFQYYEKEERGRGNFPDRFSARQFPNYSSELNVNALLLGDSALYLCASSNIPTGSQPQHFGDGTRLSIL.

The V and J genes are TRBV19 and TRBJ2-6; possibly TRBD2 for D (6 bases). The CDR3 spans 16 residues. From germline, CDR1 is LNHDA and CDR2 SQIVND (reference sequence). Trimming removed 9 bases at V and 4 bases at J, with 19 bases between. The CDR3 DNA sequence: TGTGCCAGCCAGGGAGGCAGGGCTGTGGGGGCCAACGTCCTGACTTTC. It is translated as CASQGGRAVGANVLTF.

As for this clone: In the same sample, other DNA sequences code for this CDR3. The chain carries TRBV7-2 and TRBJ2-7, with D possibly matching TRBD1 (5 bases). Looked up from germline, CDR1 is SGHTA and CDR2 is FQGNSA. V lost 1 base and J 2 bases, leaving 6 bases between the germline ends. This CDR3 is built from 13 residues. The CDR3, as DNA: TGTGCCAGCAGCTTAGGCAGGGCCTACGAGCAGTACTTC. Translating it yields CASSLGRAYEQYF.

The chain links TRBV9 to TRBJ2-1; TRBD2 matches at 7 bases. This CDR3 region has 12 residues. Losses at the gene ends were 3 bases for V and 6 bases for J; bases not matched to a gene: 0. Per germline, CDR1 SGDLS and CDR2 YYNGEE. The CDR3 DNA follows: TGTGCCAGCAGCGGGACTAGCAATGAGCAGTTCTTC. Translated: CASSGTSNEQFF.